This T cell receptor (beta chain) was found in a study of shared clonotypes between healthy human individuals. The naive CD8 subset, CD45RO-negative cells positively selected for CCR7, excluded terminally differentiated effector memory CD45RA+ cells. Adults of Caucasian background living in Nashville, Tennessee made up all donors. Replicate PCRs from sorted subsets contained around 200 ng DNA, which is roughly 30,000 T cell genomes. Sequencing was performed with immunoSEQ multiplex PCR; in TCRdb, only in-frame clones are kept and a portion is missing. The sample holds about 2,100,000 clones; around 93% are singletons and the top ten take 1.7%. Deletions cut 3 bases from V and 1 base from J, with 7 bases between. Germline loops: CDR1 MDHEN, CDR2 SYDVKM. CDR3 length: 14 residues.

The V call is TRBV28, the J call TRBJ1-5, with D unclear. The material sequenced was naive CD8+ T cells from PBMCs. The TCR comes from a man between 18 and 29 years old in good health. Some clones in this sample may be carry-over from other donors' samples. CDR3 sequence reads: CASSLAGSNQPQHF. CDR3 DNA sequence: TGTGCCAGCAGTTTGGCTGGGAGCAATCAGCCCCAGCATTTT. Full variable domain (missing parts from reference TRBV28 and TRBJ1-5): DVKVTQSSRYLVKRTGEKVFLECVQDMDHENMFWYRQDPGLGLRLIYFSYDVKMKEKGDIPEGYSVSREKKERFSLILESASTNQTSMYLCASSLAGSNQPQHFGDGTRLSIL.